The T cell receptor (beta chain) under discussion was sequenced for a study of cytomegalovirus exposure and HLA in healthy donors. Primers: 60 Vbeta forward and 13 Jbeta reverse. Profiled with immunoSEQ multiplex PCR; TCRdb holds only in-frame clones, not every one. The sample has 200,000 or so clones; more than 60% are singletons. V was clipped by 0 bases and J by 2 bases; unmatched bases: 10. The CDR3 is 17 amino acids. The germline V gene encodes CDR1 SGDLS and CDR2 YYNGEE. To note about this clone: Its specificity is not known.

Study-level findings and limits: Specificity of a few CMV-associated chains for CMV antigens was verified in vitro. Follow-up analysis later connected one missense variant in DCLRE1C with trimming of TCR beta V- and J-genes. Earlier analysis looked at TCR beta V segments, and most were productive about 90% or about 30% of the time. Rarity held for most TCR sequences, but there were some public TCRs that occurred in many donors.

Material for sequencing was PBMCs. This receptor was identified in a man aged 35 to 55 in good health and CMV-seronegative. The chain carries TRBV9 and TRBJ1-1; 7 nucleotides agree with TRBD1. Written as DNA, the CDR3 is TGTGCCAGCAGCGTAGCCGGGACAGCTACAAGTAACACTGAAGCTTTCTTT. As protein: CASSVAGTATSNTEAFF.